This T cell receptor (beta chain) is from a study of T cell responses to AZD1222 COVID-19 vaccine. This CDR3 has 13 amino acids. Germline V gives CDR1 SNHLY, CDR2 FYNNEI. Between the trimmed V and J ends, which lost 7 bases and 0 bases, there was a span of 9 bases. Generated by immunoSEQ multiplex PCR, the TCRdb table keeps only in-frame clones and is missing some. The table records over 100,000 clones, 90% of them present only once. The chain couples TRBV2 to TRBJ1-1; D gene ambiguous. Source: peripheral blood, taken on day 0 of AZD1222 vaccination. The receptor was derived from an adult in good health. CDR3: CASIQEVNTEAFF. CDR3 DNA: TGTGCCAGCATTCAGGAAGTGAACACTGAAGCTTTCTTT. Complete variable domain (other parts from reference TRBV2 and TRBJ1-1): EPEVTQTPSHQVTQMGQEVILRCVPISNHLYFYWYRQILGQKVEFLVSFYNNEISEKSEIFDDQFSVERPDGSNFTLKIRSTKLEDSAMYFCASIQEVNTEAFFGQGTRLTVV.